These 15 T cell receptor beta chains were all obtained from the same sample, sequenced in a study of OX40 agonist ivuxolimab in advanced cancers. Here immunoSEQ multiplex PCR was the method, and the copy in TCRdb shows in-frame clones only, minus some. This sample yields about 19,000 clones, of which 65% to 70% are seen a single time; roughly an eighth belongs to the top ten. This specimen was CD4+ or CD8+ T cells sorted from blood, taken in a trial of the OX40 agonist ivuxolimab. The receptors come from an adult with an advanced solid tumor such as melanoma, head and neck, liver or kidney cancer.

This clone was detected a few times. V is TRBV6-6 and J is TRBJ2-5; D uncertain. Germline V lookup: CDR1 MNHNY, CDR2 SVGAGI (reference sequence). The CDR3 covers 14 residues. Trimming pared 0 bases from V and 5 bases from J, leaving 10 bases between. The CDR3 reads CASSYSGIMETQYF. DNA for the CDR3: TGTGCCAGCAGTTACTCGGGGATCATGGAGACCCAGTACTTC.

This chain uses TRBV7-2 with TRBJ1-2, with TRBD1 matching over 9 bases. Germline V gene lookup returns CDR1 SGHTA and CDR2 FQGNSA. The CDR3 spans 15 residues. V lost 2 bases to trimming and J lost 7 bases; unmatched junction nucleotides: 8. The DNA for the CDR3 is TGTGCCAGCAGCTTATTAGGGACAGGGATTGCTGGCTACACCTTC. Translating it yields CASSLLGTGIAGYTF.

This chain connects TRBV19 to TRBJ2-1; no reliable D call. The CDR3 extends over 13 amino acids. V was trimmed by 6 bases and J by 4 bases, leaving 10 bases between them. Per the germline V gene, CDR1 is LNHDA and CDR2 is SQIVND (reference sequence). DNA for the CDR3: TGTGCCAGTAGGTCAGCAGGTTACAATGAGCAGTTCTTC. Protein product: CASRSAGYNEQFF.

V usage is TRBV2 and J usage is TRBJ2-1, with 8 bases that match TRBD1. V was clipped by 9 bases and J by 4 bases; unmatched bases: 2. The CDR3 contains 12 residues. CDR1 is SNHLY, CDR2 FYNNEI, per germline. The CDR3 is CARGQVYNEQFF. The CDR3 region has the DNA TGTGCCAGGGGACAGGTTTACAATGAGCAGTTCTTC.

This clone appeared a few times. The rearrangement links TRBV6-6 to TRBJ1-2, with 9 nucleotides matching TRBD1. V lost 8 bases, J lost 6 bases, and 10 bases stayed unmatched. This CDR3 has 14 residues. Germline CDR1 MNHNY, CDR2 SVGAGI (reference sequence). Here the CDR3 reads CASRIGTGYNGYTF. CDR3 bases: TGTGCCAGCCGGATCGGGACAGGGTATAATGGCTACACCTTC.

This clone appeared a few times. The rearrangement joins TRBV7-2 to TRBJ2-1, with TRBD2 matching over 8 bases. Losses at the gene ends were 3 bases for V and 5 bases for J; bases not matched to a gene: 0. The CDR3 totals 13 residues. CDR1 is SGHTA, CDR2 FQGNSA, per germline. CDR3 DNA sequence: TGTGCCAGCAGCTTCGGGGGGGACAATGAGCAGTTCTTC. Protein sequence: CASSFGGDNEQFF.

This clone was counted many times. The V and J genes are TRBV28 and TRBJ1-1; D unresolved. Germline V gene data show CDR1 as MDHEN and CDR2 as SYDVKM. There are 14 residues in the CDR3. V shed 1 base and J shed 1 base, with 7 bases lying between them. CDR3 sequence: CASSLLVGNTEAFF. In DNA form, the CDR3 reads TGTGCCAGCAGTTTATTAGTAGGGAACACTGAAGCTTTCTTT.

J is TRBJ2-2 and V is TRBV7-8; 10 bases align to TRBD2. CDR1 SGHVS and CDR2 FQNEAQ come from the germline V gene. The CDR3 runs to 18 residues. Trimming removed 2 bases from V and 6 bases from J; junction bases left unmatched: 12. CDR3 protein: CASSLTPASGRGAGELFF. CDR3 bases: TGTGCCAGCAGCTTAACACCGGCTAGCGGGAGAGGGGCCGGGGAGCTGTTTTTT.

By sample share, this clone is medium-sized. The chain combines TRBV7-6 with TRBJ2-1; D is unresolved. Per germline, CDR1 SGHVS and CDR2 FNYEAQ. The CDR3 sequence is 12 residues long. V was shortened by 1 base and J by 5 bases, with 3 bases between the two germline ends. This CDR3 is CASSLGHNEQFF. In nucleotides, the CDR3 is TGTGCCAGCAGCTTAGGCCACAATGAGCAGTTCTTC. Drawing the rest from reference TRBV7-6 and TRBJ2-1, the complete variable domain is GAGVSQSPRYKVTKRGQDVALRCDPISGHVSLYWYRQALGQGPEFLTYFNYEAQQDKSGLPNDRFSAERPEGSISTLTIQRTEQRDSAMYRCASSLGHNEQFFGPGTRLTVL.

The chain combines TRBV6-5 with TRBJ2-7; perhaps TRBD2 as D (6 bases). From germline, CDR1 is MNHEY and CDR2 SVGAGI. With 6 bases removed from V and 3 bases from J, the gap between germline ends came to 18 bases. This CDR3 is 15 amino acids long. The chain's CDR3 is CASSHTHGSFYEQYF. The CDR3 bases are TGTGCCAGCAGCCACACCCACGGGAGCTTCTACGAGCAGTACTTC.

CDR3 coding DNA: TGTGCAAGTCGCTTCCTGAACTACCCCGGGGGTCAAGTGAACACTGAAGCTTTCTTT. Encoded protein: CASRFLNYPGGQVNTEAFF. V and J are TRBV12-2 and TRBJ1-1. TRBV12-2 is described as a pseudogene. This CDR3 has 19 residues.

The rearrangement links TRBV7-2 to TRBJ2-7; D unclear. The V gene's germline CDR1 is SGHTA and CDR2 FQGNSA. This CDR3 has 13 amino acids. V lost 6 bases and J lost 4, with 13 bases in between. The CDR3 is CASSPPTQYEQYF. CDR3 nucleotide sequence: TGTGCCAGCAGTCCCCCCACACAATACGAGCAGTACTTC.

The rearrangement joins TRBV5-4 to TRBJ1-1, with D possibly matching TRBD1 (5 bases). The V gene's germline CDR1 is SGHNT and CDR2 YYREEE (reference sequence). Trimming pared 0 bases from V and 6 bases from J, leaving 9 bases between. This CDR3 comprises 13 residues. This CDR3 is CASSLGGAPEAFF. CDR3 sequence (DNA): TGTGCCAGCAGCTTGGGCGGGGCGCCTGAAGCTTTCTTT. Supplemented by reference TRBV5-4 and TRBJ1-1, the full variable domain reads ETGVTQSPTHLIKTRGQQVTLRCSSQSGHNTVSWYQQALGQGPQFIFQYYREEENGRGNFPPRFSGLQFPNYSSELNVNALELDDSALYLCASSLGGAPEAFFGQGTRLTVV.

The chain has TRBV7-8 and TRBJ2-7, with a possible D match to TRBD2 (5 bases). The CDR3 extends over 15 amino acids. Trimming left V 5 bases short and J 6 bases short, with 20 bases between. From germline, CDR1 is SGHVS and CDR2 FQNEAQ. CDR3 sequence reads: CASSPGALAGAEQYF. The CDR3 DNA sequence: TGTGCCAGCAGCCCCGGAGCTCTAGCCGGCGCCGAGCAGTACTTC.

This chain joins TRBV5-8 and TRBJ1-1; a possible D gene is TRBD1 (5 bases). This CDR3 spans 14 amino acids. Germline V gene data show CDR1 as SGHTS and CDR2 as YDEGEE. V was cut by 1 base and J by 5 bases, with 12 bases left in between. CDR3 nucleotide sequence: TGTGCCAGCAGCTTGTGGTTTCGGGGGACTGAAGCTTTCTTT. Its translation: CASSLWFRGTEAFF.